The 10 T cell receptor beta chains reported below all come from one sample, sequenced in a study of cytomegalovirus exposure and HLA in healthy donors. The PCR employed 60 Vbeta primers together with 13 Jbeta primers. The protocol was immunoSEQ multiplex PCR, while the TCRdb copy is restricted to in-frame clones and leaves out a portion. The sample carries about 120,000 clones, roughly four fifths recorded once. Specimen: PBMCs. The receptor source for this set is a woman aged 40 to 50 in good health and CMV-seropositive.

The CDR3: CASSDWDSNEQFF. CDR3 nucleotide sequence: TGTGCCAGCAGTGATTGGGACTCTAATGAGCAGTTCTTC. The chain recombines TRBV25-1 with TRBJ2-1, with D perhaps TRBD2 (6 bases). The V end was cut by 3 bases, the J end by 7 bases, with 10 bases between. Germline V gives CDR1 MGHDK, CDR2 SYGVNS. This CDR3 has 13 residues.

The CDR3 sequence is CASSLLQGAGDTQYF. CDR3 nucleotides: TGTGCCAGCAGCTTACTACAGGGGGCTGGAGATACGCAGTATTTT. This chain joins TRBV7-9 and TRBJ2-3; TRBD1 agrees at 9 bases. Germline CDR1 and CDR2: SEHNR and FQNEAQ (reference sequence). The length of the CDR3 is 15 residues. Unmatched junction bases numbered 5, after V lost 2 bases and J lost 5 bases.

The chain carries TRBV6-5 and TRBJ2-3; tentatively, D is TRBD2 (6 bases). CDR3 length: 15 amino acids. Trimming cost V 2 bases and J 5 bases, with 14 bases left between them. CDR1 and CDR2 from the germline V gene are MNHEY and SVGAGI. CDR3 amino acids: CASSYAGGRVDTQYF. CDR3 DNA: TGTGCCAGCAGTTACGCCGGGGGTAGGGTAGATACGCAGTATTTT.

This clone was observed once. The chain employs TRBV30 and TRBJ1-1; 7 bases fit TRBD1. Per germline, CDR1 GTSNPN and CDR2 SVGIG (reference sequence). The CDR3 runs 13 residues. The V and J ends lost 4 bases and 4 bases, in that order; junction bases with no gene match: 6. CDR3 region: CAWTRQGPTEAFF. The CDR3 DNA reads TGTGCCTGGACTAGACAGGGCCCCACTGAAGCTTTCTTT. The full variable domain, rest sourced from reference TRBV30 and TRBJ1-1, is SQTIHQWPATLVQPVGSPLSLECTVEGTSNPNLYWYRQAAGRGLQLLFYSVGIGQISSEVPQNLSASRPQDRQFILSSKKLLLSDSGFYLCAWTRQGPTEAFFGQGTRLTVV.

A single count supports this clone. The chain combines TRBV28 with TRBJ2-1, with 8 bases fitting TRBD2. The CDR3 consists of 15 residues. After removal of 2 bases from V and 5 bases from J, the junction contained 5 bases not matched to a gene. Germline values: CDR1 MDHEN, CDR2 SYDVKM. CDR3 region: CASSLRLAGDNEQFF. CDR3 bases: TGTGCCAGCAGTTTAAGGCTAGCGGGCGACAATGAGCAGTTCTTC.

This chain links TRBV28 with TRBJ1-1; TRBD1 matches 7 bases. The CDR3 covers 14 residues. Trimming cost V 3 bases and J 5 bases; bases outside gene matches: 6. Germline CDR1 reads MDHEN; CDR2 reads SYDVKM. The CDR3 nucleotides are TGTGCCAGCAGTTTCAACACAGGGGAAACTGAAGCTTTCTTT. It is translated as CASSFNTGETEAFF.

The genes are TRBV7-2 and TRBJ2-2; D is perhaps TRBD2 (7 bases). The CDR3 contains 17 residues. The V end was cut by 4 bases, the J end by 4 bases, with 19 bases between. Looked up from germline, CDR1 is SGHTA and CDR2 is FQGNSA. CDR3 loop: CASSSLPRGAGTGELFF. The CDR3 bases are TGTGCCAGCAGCTCCCTCCCCCGGGGGGCTGGCACCGGGGAGCTGTTTTTT.

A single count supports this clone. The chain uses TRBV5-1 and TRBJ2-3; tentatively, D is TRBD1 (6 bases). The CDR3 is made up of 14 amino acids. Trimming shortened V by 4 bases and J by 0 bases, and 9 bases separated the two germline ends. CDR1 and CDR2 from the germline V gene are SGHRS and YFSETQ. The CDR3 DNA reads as TGCGCCAGCAGCATAGGACAGAGCACAGATACGCAGTATTTT. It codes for CASSIGQSTDTQYF.

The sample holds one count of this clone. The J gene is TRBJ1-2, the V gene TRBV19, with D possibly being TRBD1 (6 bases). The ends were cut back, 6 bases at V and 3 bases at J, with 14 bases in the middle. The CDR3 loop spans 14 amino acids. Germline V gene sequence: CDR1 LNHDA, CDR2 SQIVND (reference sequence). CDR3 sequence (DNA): TGTGCCAGTAGAGTAGCAGGGGAGCACTATGGCTACACCTTC. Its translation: CASRVAGEHYGYTF.

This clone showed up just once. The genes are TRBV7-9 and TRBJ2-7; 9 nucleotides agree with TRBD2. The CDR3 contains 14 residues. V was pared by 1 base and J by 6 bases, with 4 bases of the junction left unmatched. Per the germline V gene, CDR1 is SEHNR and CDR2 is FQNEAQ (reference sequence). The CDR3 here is CASSLVAGGREQYF. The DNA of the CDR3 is TGTGCCAGCAGCTTAGTTGCGGGAGGGCGCGAGCAGTACTTC. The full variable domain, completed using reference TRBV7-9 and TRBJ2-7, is DTGVSQNPRHKITKRGQNVTFRCDPISEHNRLYWYRQTLGQGPEFLTYFQNEAQLEKSRLLSDRFSAERPKGSFSTLEIQRTEQGDSAMYLCASSLVAGGREQYFGPGTRLTVT.